The sequence of this T cell receptor (beta chain) was determined in a study of blood T cell repertoires in COVID-19. Study-level background: Some COVID-19 samples were acute and others convalescent; all came from the United States, Italy and Spain. PBMCs, B-cell-depleted T cells, or T cells provided the cDNA or gDNA that made up the material.

This clone was found once. As handled by the study authors: By means of reference gene primer amplification, nucleated cell counts were estimated. This table comes from immunoSEQ multiplex PCR, and its TCRdb copy is limited to in-frame clones, with some not included. D and trimming were read from the DNA, whereas the V and J calls and clone size are those reported in that table. Altogether about 130,000 clones are present, 85% being singletons, with the ten largest covering roughly 6.7%. CDR3 length: 16 amino acids. The germline V and J ends were trimmed by 0 bases and 1 base, with 13 bases remaining between them. Germline V gene lookup returns CDR1 SGDLS and CDR2 YYNGEE.

This rearrangement joins TRBV9 to TRBJ2-5, with D uncertain. Input material: peripheral blood. The clonotype comes from a man older than 75 with active or convalescent COVID-19. In DNA, the CDR3 is TGTGCCAGCAGCGTAGGAACGGGTGATATCCAAGAGACCCAGTACTTC. Amino acid sequence: CASSVGTGDIQETQYF.